The 21 T cell receptor beta chains presented below share a single source sample, sequenced in a study of blood T cell repertoires in COVID-19. Profiled with immunoSEQ multiplex PCR; TCRdb holds only in-frame clones, not every one. The sample lists approximately 220,000 clones; roughly 80% were seen once. The specimen sequenced was peripheral blood. These receptors originate from a woman aged 40 to 50 with active or convalescent COVID-19.

This chain uses TRBV25-1 with TRBJ1-2; 7 nucleotides align to TRBD1. CDR1 and CDR2 from the germline V gene are MGHDK and SYGVNS. The CDR3 consists of 14 residues. J lost 3 bases, V lost 7 bases, and 8 bases had no gene match. CDR3 region: CASTRTGDDYGYTF. DNA of the CDR3: TGTGCCAGCACCCGGACAGGAGATGACTATGGCTACACCTTC.

In this sample, this clone turned up once. The chain has TRBV6-6 and TRBJ2-1; 11 bases match TRBD2. The germline CDR1 and CDR2 sequences are MNHNY and SVGAGI (reference sequence). The CDR3 loop spans 15 amino acids. With V trimmed by 2 bases and J by 6 bases, 3 bases remained unmatched. CDR3: CASSYELAGVNEQFF. CDR3 sequence (DNA): TGTGCCAGCAGTTACGAACTAGCGGGAGTCAATGAGCAGTTCTTC.

The chain joins TRBV5-1 to TRBJ1-3; D call uncertain. This CDR3 has 15 residues. Between the trimmed V and J ends, which lost 3 bases and 4 bases, there was a span of 14 bases. Germline assignment: CDR1 SGHRS and CDR2 YFSETQ. The CDR3 DNA follows: TGCGCCAGCAGCTCTGAGACCACTACGGGAAACACCATATATTTT. Its translation: CASSSETTTGNTIYF.

The gene calls are TRBV7-2 and TRBJ1-3; D perhaps matches TRBD1 (6 bases). Germline V CDR1 and CDR2: SGHTA, FQGNSA. The CDR3 extends over 15 amino acids. V was trimmed by 1 base and J by 0 bases, leaving 7 bases between them. This CDR3 reads CASSLGGGSGNTIYF. CDR3 nucleotides: TGTGCCAGCAGCTTAGGAGGGGGCTCTGGAAACACCATATATTTT.

This sequence joins TRBV4-1 and TRBJ1-2, with D possibly being TRBD1 (5 bases). The germline V gene encodes CDR1 MGHRA and CDR2 YSYEKL. V was clipped by 6 bases and J by 1 base, with 18 bases between them. CDR3 size: 16 residues. The CDR3 nucleotides are TGCGCCAGCAGTCCAGGGCGGGGAACGGGTAACTATGGCTACACCTTC. Translated, it gives CASSPGRGTGNYGYTF.

The J gene is TRBJ1-4, the V gene TRBV25-1; the match to TRBD1 covers 9 bases. V lost 3 bases to trimming and J lost 13 bases; unmatched junction nucleotides: 6. The CDR3 has 13 residues. Germline loops: CDR1 MGHDK, CDR2 SYGVNS. CDR3 DNA sequence: TGTGCCAGCAGTGACCTCACAGGGGGCTTACTGTTTTTT. Its translation is CASSDLTGGLLFF.

The chain carries TRBV7-9 and TRBJ1-2, with TRBD1 matching 9 bases. Germline CDR1 reads SEHNR; CDR2 reads FQNEAQ (reference sequence). The J segment lost 8 bases and the V segment lost 11 bases, leaving 6 bases of the junction unmatched. The CDR3 totals 11 residues. CDR3 DNA: TGTGCCGGTCGGACAGGGGACGGCTACACCTTC. It encodes CAGRTGDGYTF.

The chain is built from TRBV2 and TRBJ1-3; TRBD1 matches 8 bases. CDR3 length: 14 amino acids. CDR1 is SNHLY, CDR2 FYNNEI, per germline. The V segment lost 7 bases and the J segment 1 base; nucleotides outside the gene matches: 3. CDR3 DNA: TGTGCCAGCATCTACAGGGGGTCTGGAAACACCATATATTTT. Translation: CASIYRGSGNTIYF.

The CDR3 loop reads CASSDGGGAYGYTF. For the CDR3, the DNA is TGTGCCAGCAGTGACGGAGGGGGCGCCTATGGCTACACCTTC. This chain joins TRBV6-4 and TRBJ1-2; 7 nucleotides align to TRBD1. Germline V CDR1 and CDR2: MRHNA, SNTAGT. With V trimmed by 2 bases and J by 4 bases, 4 bases remained unmatched. The CDR3 consists of 14 residues.

The chain joins TRBV5-3 to TRBJ2-2; 13 bases map to TRBD2. TRBV5-3 is recorded as an ORF, its role being uncertain. The CDR3 length is 17 residues. The V and J ends lost 4 bases and 0 bases, in that order; junction bases with no gene match: 3. Here the CDR3 reads CARSGGTSGTNTGELFF. As DNA, the CDR3 is TGTGCCAGAAGCGGGGGGACTAGCGGGACGAACACCGGGGAGCTGTTTTTT.

J is TRBJ2-1 and V is TRBV5-1; D ambiguous. V was trimmed by 0 bases and J by 4 bases, leaving 5 bases between them. This CDR3 contains 13 residues. Germline values: CDR1 SGHRS, CDR2 YFSETQ. The CDR3 nucleotides are TGCGCCAGCAGCTTGGGAGAATACAATGAGCAGTTCTTC. Translated: CASSLGEYNEQFF.

This rearrangement joins TRBV4-3 to TRBJ2-2, with 7 nucleotides matching TRBD1. CDR1 is LGHNA and CDR2 is YSLEER in the germline V gene. J was trimmed by 2 bases and V by 4 bases; bases with no gene match: 7. This CDR3 has 16 amino acids. The CDR3 reads CASSLETGTNTGELFF. The CDR3 DNA reads as TGCGCCAGCAGCCTTGAGACAGGGACAAACACCGGGGAGCTGTTTTTT.

This chain uses TRBV19 with TRBJ1-2, with no clear D. This CDR3 has 14 residues. Per germline, CDR1 LNHDA and CDR2 SQIVND (reference sequence). Trimming took 3 bases from V and 2 from J, leaving 10 bases between them. CDR3 amino acids: CASSMGHRNYGYTF. DNA for the CDR3: TGTGCCAGTAGTATGGGCCATAGGAACTATGGCTACACCTTC. Combining the CDR3 with reference TRBV19 and TRBJ1-2 gives the whole variable domain DGGITQSPKYLFRKEGQNVTLSCEQNLNHDAMYWYRQDPGQGLRLIYYSQIVNDFQKGDIAEGYSVSREKKESFPLTVTSAQKNPTAFYLCASSMGHRNYGYTFGSGTRLTVV.

The chain employs TRBV2 and TRBJ2-7, with TRBD1 matching 8 bases. Germline CDR1 reads SNHLY; CDR2 reads FYNNEI. The CDR3 covers 14 residues. Trimming took 6 bases from V and 6 from J; bases not matched to a gene: 10. In nucleotides, the CDR3 is TGTGCCAGCAGGCCACGGACAGGGCAGCGCGAGCAGTACTTC. Protein sequence: CASRPRTGQREQYF.

V and J are TRBV7-8 and TRBJ2-5, with TRBD2 matching over 7 bases. Germline loops: CDR1 SGHVS, CDR2 FQNEAQ. The trim removed 1 base at V and 4 bases at J, leaving 3 bases unmatched. The CDR3 covers 14 residues. The CDR3 spells CASSLGTSRETQYF. Written as DNA, the CDR3 is TGTGCCAGCAGCTTAGGGACTAGTCGAGAGACCCAGTACTTC. The variable domain in full, completed from reference TRBV7-8 and TRBJ2-5, reads GAGVSQSPRYKVAKRGQDVALRCDPISGHVSLFWYQQALGQGPEFLTYFQNEAQLDKSGLPSDRFFAERPEGSVSTLKIQRTQQEDSAVYLCASSLGTSRETQYFGPGTRLLVL.

The chain is built from TRBV7-6 and TRBJ1-3; 7 nucleotides match TRBD1. Germline CDR1 is SGHVS and CDR2 is FNYEAQ. The CDR3 covers 15 residues. V lost 5 bases to trimming and J lost 8 bases; unmatched junction nucleotides: 12. CDR3 nucleotide sequence: TGTGCCAGCAGCGCCCCGACAGGGTCGGTGGACACCATATATTTT. This encodes CASSAPTGSVDTIYF.

The chain links TRBV30 to TRBJ2-4; 11 bases are shared with TRBD1. Germline CDR1 and CDR2: GTSNPN and SVGIG (reference sequence). The CDR3 has 15 residues. Trimming cost V 0 bases and J 9 bases; bases outside gene matches: 7. The CDR3 protein is CAWSVGTGGFSIQYF. CDR3 bases: TGTGCCTGGAGTGTAGGGACAGGGGGTTTCTCCATTCAGTACTTC.

CDR3 protein: CASSLLTGNYGYTF. The CDR3 bases are TGTGCCAGCAGCTTACTCACAGGCAACTATGGCTACACCTTC. The V gene is TRBV6-5, the J gene TRBJ1-2, with a weak D call TRBD1 (5 bases). Germline V CDR1 and CDR2: MNHEY, SVGAGI. The V gene lost 6 bases and the J gene lost 2 bases, with 13 bases spanning the gap. The CDR3 totals 14 residues.

This chain joins TRBV11-2 and TRBJ2-5; D uncertain. Trimming stripped 0 bases from V and 4 bases from J, with 6 bases between. CDR3 length: 13 amino acids. Germline-derived CDR1 and CDR2 are SGHAT and FQNNGV. CDR3 loop: CASSLDLSETQYF. In DNA, the CDR3 is TGTGCCAGCAGCTTAGATCTTTCAGAGACCCAGTACTTC.

The V gene is TRBV6-5, the J gene TRBJ2-1; 9 nucleotides line up with TRBD2. This CDR3 is built from 16 residues. The V gene's germline CDR1 is MNHEY and CDR2 SVGAGI. V dropped 4 bases and J dropped 7; count of bases not matched to a gene: 11. CDR3 region: CASSWRPGLASNEQFF. CDR3 sequence (DNA): TGTGCCAGCAGTTGGAGGCCGGGACTAGCTTCTAATGAGCAGTTCTTC.

The chain couples TRBV2 to TRBJ2-1; TRBD2 matches 9 bases. V was clipped by 4 bases and J by 4 bases; unmatched bases: 5. CDR1 is SNHLY and CDR2 is FYNNEI in the germline V gene. This CDR3 spans 15 amino acids. The CDR3 sequence: CASSAAGGPYNEQFF. In DNA form, the CDR3 reads TGTGCCAGCAGTGCTGCGGGGGGGCCGTACAATGAGCAGTTCTTC.